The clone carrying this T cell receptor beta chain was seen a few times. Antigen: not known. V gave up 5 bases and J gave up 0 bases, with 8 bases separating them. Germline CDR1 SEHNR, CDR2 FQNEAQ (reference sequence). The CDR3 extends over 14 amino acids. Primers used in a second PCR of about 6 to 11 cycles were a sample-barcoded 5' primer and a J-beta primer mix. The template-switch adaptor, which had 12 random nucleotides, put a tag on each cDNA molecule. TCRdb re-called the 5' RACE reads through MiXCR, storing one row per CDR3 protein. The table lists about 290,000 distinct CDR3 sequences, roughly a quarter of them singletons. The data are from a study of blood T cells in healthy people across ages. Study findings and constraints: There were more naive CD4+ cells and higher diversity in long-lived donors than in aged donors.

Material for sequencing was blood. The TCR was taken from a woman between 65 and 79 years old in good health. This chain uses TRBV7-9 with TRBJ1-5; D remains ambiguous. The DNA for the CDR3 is TGTGCCAGCAGCGGCAGCTATAGCAATCAGCCCCAGCATTTT. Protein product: CASSGSYSNQPQHF. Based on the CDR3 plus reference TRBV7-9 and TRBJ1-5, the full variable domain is DTGVSQNPRHKITKRGQNVTFRCDPISEHNRLYWYRQTLGQGPEFLTYFQNEAQLEKSRLLSDRFSAERPKGSFSTLEIQRTEQGDSAMYLCASSGSYSNQPQHFGDGTRLSIL.